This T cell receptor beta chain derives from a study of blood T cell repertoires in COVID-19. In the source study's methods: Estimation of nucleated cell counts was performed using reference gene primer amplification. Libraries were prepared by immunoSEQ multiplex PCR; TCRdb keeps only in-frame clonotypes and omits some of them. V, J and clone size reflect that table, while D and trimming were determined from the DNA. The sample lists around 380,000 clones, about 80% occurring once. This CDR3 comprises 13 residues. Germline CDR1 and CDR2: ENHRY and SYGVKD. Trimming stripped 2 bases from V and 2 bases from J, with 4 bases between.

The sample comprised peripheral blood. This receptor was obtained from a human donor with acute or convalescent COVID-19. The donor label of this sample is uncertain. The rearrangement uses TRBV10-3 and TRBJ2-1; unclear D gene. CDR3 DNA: TGTGCCATCAGTGAGACGGCCTACAATGAGCAGTTCTTC. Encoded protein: CAISETAYNEQFF.